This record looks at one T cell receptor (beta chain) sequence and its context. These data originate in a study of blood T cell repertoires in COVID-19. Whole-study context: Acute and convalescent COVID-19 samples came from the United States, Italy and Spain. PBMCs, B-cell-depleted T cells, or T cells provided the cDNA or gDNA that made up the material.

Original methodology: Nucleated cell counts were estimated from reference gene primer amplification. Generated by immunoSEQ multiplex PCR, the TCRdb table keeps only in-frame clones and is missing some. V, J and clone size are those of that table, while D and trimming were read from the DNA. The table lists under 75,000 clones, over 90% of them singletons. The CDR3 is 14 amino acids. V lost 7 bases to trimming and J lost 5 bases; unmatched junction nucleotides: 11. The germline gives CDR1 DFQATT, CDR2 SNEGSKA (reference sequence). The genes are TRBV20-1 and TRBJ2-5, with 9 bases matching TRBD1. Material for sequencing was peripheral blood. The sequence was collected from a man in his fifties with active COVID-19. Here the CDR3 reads CSVSPGQGSETQYF. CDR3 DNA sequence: TGCAGTGTTAGTCCGGGACAGGGTTCGGAGACCCAGTACTTC.